Listed here is a single T cell receptor beta chain. Trimming left V 2 bases short and J 4 bases short, with 14 bases between. The CDR3 has 15 amino acids. Germline CDR1 MNHEY, CDR2 SMNVEV (reference sequence). Only in-frame clones appear in the TCRdb table, and some are missing; sequencing was by immunoSEQ multiplex PCR. The repertoire holds some 54,000 clones, with roughly 92% as singletons. This sample is part of a study of T cell changes during pregnancy in multiple sclerosis. The chain employs TRBV27 and TRBJ1-2; D perhaps matches TRBD1 (5 bases). The TCR sequence derives from a female donor with multiple sclerosis, enrolled in a pregnancy study. This specimen was CD8+ T cells from peripheral blood mononuclear cells, taken in the third trimester of pregnancy. DNA of the CDR3: TGTGCCAGCAGTTTAACCCCGGGGGGGGGCTATGGCTACACCTTC. Its protein is CASSLTPGGGYGYTF.